This TCR beta chain is drawn from a study of monozygotic twins with inflammatory bowel disease. CDR1 is SGHDN and CDR2 is FVKESK in the germline V gene. The CDR3 extends over 14 amino acids. There were roughly 3.5 ug of total RNA used for each TCR library. Template switching added UMIs carrying a 6-nucleotide sample barcode. With the 5' RACE reads reprocessed, TCRdb shows one record per CDR3 protein and no DNA. Its clone listing holds 200,000 to 250,000 distinct CDR3 sequences. J is TRBJ2-6 and V is TRBV14. Input material: blood. The TCR was taken from a human donor with ulcerative colitis or Crohn's disease, or a healthy co-twin of an affected twin (not recorded which). This chain's CDR3 is CASSLTSGANVLTF.